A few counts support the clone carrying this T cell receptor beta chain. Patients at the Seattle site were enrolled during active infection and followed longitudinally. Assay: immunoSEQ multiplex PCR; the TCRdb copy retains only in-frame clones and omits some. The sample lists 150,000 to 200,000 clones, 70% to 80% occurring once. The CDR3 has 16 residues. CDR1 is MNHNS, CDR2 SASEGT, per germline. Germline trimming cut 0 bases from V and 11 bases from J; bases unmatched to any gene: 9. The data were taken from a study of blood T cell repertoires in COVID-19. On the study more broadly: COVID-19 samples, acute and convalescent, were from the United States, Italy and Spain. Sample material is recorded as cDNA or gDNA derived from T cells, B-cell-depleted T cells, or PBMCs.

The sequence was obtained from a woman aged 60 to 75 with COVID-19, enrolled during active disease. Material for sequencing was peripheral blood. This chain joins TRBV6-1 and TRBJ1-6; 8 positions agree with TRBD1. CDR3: CASSEAPRTGLTPLHF. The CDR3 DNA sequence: TGTGCCAGCAGTGAAGCTCCCCGGACAGGGCTGACACCCCTCCACTTT.